The 28 T cell receptor beta chains reported below all come from one sample, sequenced in a study of regulatory T cells in long-lasting Graves disease. Libraries of TCR beta came from iRepertoire HTBI primers plus Arm-PCR of CDR3 regions. TCRdb passed the multiplex PCR reads through MiXCR, listing each CDR3 protein once. The sample lists fewer than 550,000 distinct CDR3 sequences, 15% to 20% occurring once. Regarding time point: newly diagnosed GD, antithyroid drugs for less than 3 months. The TCR library used RNA extracted from PBMCs. The data were also submitted as part of a second study, on T cells in Graves' hyperthyroidism and ophthalmopathy.

The specimen was peripheral blood mononuclear cells (PBMCs), collected at new diagnosis, from a patient treated with antithyroid drugs. The receptor source for this set is a woman aged 35 to 59 with Graves disease.

The rearrangement links TRBV19 to TRBJ1-2, with 7 bases fitting TRBD1. Unmatched junction bases numbered 11, after V lost 3 bases and J lost 4 bases. CDR1 is LNHDA and CDR2 is SQIVND in the germline V gene (reference sequence). This CDR3 contains 16 residues. The CDR3 DNA sequence: TGTGCCAGTAGTATCGAATTACTCGGGACAGCCTATGGCTACACCTTC. This translates into CASSIELLGTAYGYTF.

The V and J genes are TRBV20-1 and TRBJ1-5, with 8 bases that match TRBD1. The CDR3 sequence is 13 residues long. V dropped 5 bases and J dropped 5; count of bases not matched to a gene: 5. Germline V gene sequence: CDR1 DFQATT, CDR2 SNEGSKA (reference sequence). CDR3 in DNA: TGCAGTGCTTCGACAGGGGTCCATCAGCCCCAGCATTTT. It specifies CSASTGVHQPQHF.

This clonotype was counted at least ten times. The V gene is TRBV29-1, the J gene TRBJ1-1; a weak D match, TRBD1 (5 bases). V was pared by 1 base and J by 0 bases, with 12 bases between. CDR3 length: 15 residues. Germline V lookup: CDR1 SQVTM, CDR2 ANQGSEA. The CDR3: CSVEGRATLNTEAFF. In DNA form, the CDR3 reads TGCAGCGTTGAAGGCAGGGCTACCCTGAACACTGAAGCTTTCTTT.

This chain uses TRBV9 with TRBJ1-1; a possible D gene is TRBD1 (5 bases). The CDR3 has 15 amino acids. CDR1 is SGDLS and CDR2 is YYNGEE in the germline V gene. Trimming removed 4 bases from V and 1 base from J, with 14 bases in between. CDR3 protein: CASSFAGGSNTEAFF. The CDR3 DNA follows: TGTGCCAGCAGCTTCGCTGGGGGGTCGAACACTGAAGCTTTCTTT.

This clonotype was seen repeatedly, ten times or more. The genes are TRBV11-2 and TRBJ2-3, with unresolved D. Germline lookup yields CDR1 SGHAT and CDR2 FQNNGV. This CDR3 comprises 12 residues. Trimming stripped 5 bases from V and 9 bases from J, with 12 bases between. CDR3 nucleotides: TGTGCCAGCAGCCCAGGTATACAGACGCAGTATTTT. Protein sequence: CASSPGIQTQYF.

This clonotype was detected many times. V usage is TRBV7-2 and J usage is TRBJ1-2; D ambiguous. CDR3 length: 14 residues. V lost 0 bases and J lost 2, with 7 bases in between. From germline, CDR1 is SGHTA and CDR2 FQGNSA. The CDR3 coding sequence is TGTGCCAGCAGCTTAGCTGGAAACAACTATGGCTACACCTTC. This encodes CASSLAGNNYGYTF.

This clonotype has only a few counts. The V and J genes are TRBV5-1 and TRBJ2-1; no firm D call. Germline V gene lookup returns CDR1 SGHRS and CDR2 YFSETQ. The CDR3 has 14 amino acids. V was cut by 5 bases and J by 3 bases, with 12 bases left in between. CDR3: CASRIETVYNEQFF. Here the CDR3 DNA reads TGCGCCAGCAGAATAGAGACGGTCTACAATGAGCAGTTCTTC.

In this sample, this clonotype turned up a few times. This chain joins TRBV7-9 and TRBJ1-4; the match to TRBD1 covers 7 bases. This CDR3 contains 10 residues. From germline, CDR1 is SEHNR and CDR2 FQNEAQ (reference sequence). The V and J ends lost 5 bases and 15 bases, in that order; junction bases with no gene match: 3. The CDR3 loop is CASSPGQLFF. DNA for the CDR3: TGTGCCAGCAGCCCGGGACAGTTGTTTTTT.

The table lists this clonotype with many counts. The V call is TRBV6-2 or TRBV6-3, the J call TRBJ1-2; possible D gene TRBD1, 5 bases. The CDR3 has 12 residues. V shed 0 bases and J shed 13 bases, with 12 bases lying between them. The germline V gene has CDR1 MNHEY and CDR2 SVGEGT. Written as DNA, the CDR3 is TGTGCCAGCAGTTACTCGGGACGCGGATTCACCTTC. As protein: CASSYSGRGFTF.

This clonotype was seen ten or more times. This rearrangement joins TRBV12-3 or TRBV12-4 to TRBJ2-1; D may be TRBD1 or TRBD2 (5 bases each). Trimming left V 5 bases short and J 5 bases short, with 10 bases between. This CDR3 has 13 amino acids. The CDR3 protein is CASSLRGHNEQFF. CDR3 nucleotide sequence: TGTGCCAGCAGTCTCCGGGGCCACAATGAGCAGTTCTTC.

This clonotype appeared many times. The J gene is TRBJ2-4, the V gene TRBV19; 7 nucleotides match TRBD1. Germline CDR1 LNHDA, CDR2 SQIVND (reference sequence). CDR3 length: 16 residues. J was trimmed by 3 bases and V by 1 base; bases with no gene match: 6. CDR3 bases: TGTGCCAGTAGTATAGGACAGGGAAGCTTCAAAAACATTCAGTACTTC. Translation gives CASSIGQGSFKNIQYF.

V usage is TRBV5-5 and J usage is TRBJ2-3; TRBD2 matches 14 bases. Judging by the DNA end, TRBJ2-1 fits better; the J call may be wrong. The CDR3 has 16 residues. Germline-derived CDR1 and CDR2 are SGHKS and YYEKEE (reference sequence). The CDR3 loop reads CASSPGLAGGNDEQFF. CDR3 DNA sequence: TGTGCCAGCAGCCCCGGACTAGCGGGGGGCAATGATGAGCAGTTCTTC.

This sequence joins TRBV4-1 and TRBJ1-3; no definite D call. CDR1 and CDR2 from the germline V gene are MGHRA and YSYEKL. The CDR3 loop spans 14 amino acids. V dropped 5 bases and J dropped 5 bases, with 13 bases sitting between them. The DNA of the CDR3 is TGCGCCAGCAGCTCCCCTGCGAAGAGAAACACCATATATTTT. The encoded protein is CASSSPAKRNTIYF.

V is TRBV20-1 and J is TRBJ1-1; the match to TRBD1 covers 8 bases. This CDR3 has 17 amino acids. The germline V gene encodes CDR1 DFQATT and CDR2 SNEGSKA (reference sequence). Trimming took 0 bases from V and 4 from J; bases not matched to a gene: 13. DNA for the CDR3: TGCAGTGCTAGAGATCCCCGCAAGGACAGGGCGAGCACTGAAGCTTTCTTT. It codes for CSARDPRKDRASTEAFF.

This clonotype was seen a few times. The V call is TRBV20-1, the J call TRBJ2-2; 8 bases are shared with TRBD1. This CDR3 spans 14 amino acids. V was pared by 7 bases and J by 6 bases, with 10 bases of the junction left unmatched. The germline CDR1 and CDR2 sequences are DFQATT and SNEGSKA (reference sequence). The CDR3 spells CSVAGQAFAGELFF. The CDR3 bases are TGCAGTGTCGCGGGACAGGCTTTCGCCGGGGAGCTGTTTTTT.

This clonotype was counted a single time. This chain joins TRBV5-1 and TRBJ2-1; weak D call: TRBD2 (6 bases). The CDR3 extends over 13 amino acids. Germline assignment: CDR1 SGHRS and CDR2 YFSETQ. Trimming left V 2 bases short and J 7 bases short, with 10 bases between. CDR3 protein: CASSLTSRNEQFF. The CDR3 coding sequence is TGCGCCAGCAGCTTAACTAGCAGGAATGAGCAGTTCTTC.

This clonotype was seen only a few times. The chain joins TRBV9 to TRBJ1-6; TRBD1 is a possible D gene (5 bases). Trimming took 0 bases from V and 10 from J, leaving 14 bases between them. This CDR3 spans 15 amino acids. Germline V gene sequence: CDR1 SGDLS, CDR2 YYNGEE. The CDR3 DNA sequence: TGTGCCAGCAGCGTAGGCCCCCAGGGTGAGTCACCCCTCCACTTT. Residues: CASSVGPQGESPLHF. The whole variable domain, filled in from reference TRBV9 and TRBJ1-6, reads DSGVTQTPKHLITATGQRVTLRCSPRSGDLSVYWYQQSLDQGLQFLIQYYNGEERAKGNILERFSAQQFPDLHSELNLSSLELGDSALYFCASSVGPQGESPLHFGNGTRLTVT.

This clonotype was counted between two and nine times. The rearrangement links TRBV19 to TRBJ2-7; 8 bases fit TRBD1. CDR1 is LNHDA, CDR2 SQIVND, per germline (reference sequence). The CDR3 consists of 14 residues. The trim removed 5 bases at V and 0 bases at J, leaving 3 bases unmatched. The CDR3 DNA follows: TGTGCCAGTAGTCGGGACAGGTTCTCCTACGAGCAGTACTTC. Protein: CASSRDRFSYEQYF.

This chain links TRBV3-1 with TRBJ1-2, with 9 bases that match TRBD1. The CDR3 sequence is 16 residues long. Trimming took 4 bases from V and 6 from J; bases not matched to a gene: 12. CDR1 and CDR2 (germline): LGHDT, YNNKEL (reference sequence). The CDR3: CASSLLGIGQGNGYTF. Written as DNA, the CDR3 is TGTGCCAGCAGCCTCCTCGGCATCGGACAGGGGAATGGCTACACCTTC.

The CDR3 protein is CASRNLGPGEGDTQYF. The CDR3 nucleotides are TGTGCCAGCCGTAACCTCGGACCGGGGGAGGGAGATACGCAGTATTTT. The genes are TRBV6-1 and TRBJ2-3; 7 bases map to TRBD2. This CDR3 comprises 16 residues. V lost 8 bases to trimming and J lost 5 bases; unmatched junction nucleotides: 16. CDR1 is MNHNS, CDR2 SASEGT, per germline.

This clonotype occurred many times. The chain carries TRBV2 and TRBJ1-2; D not resolved. This CDR3 contains 12 residues. Trimming stripped 4 bases from V and 4 bases from J, with 7 bases between. Germline CDR1 is SNHLY and CDR2 is FYNNEI. CDR3: CASSVEFYGYTF. The CDR3 DNA sequence: TGTGCCAGCAGTGTAGAATTCTATGGCTACACCTTC.

Turning to this clonotype: At one end, the junction sequence differs from germline, possibly due to a read error. The chain employs TRBV19 and TRBJ2-1; D is ambiguous. This CDR3 has 13 residues. CDR1 and CDR2 (germline): LNHDA, SQIVND (reference sequence). In DNA form, the CDR3 reads TGTGCCAGTAGTATTCATGGAGACTTCCCGCCCCTTTTC. This codes for CASSIHGDFPPLF. Drawing the rest from reference TRBV19 and TRBJ2-1, the complete variable domain is DGGITQSPKYLFRKEGQNVTLSCEQNLNHDAMYWYRQDPGQGLRLIYYSQIVNDFQKGDIAEGYSVSREKKESFPLTVTSAQKNPTAFYLCASSIHGDFPPLFGPGTRLTVL.

About this clonotype itself: Since a much larger clone is just one base distant, this may be a read error. The gene calls are TRBV28 and TRBJ1-6; 12 nucleotides line up with TRBD1. The CDR3 extends over 19 amino acids. Germline V lookup: CDR1 MDHEN, CDR2 SYDVKM. The ends lost 7 bases at V and 0 bases at J; junction bases unmatched: 10. The CDR3: CASTAVGTGGSSYNSPLHF. CDR3 coding DNA: TGTGCCAGCACCGCCGTCGGGACAGGGGGCTCCTCCTATAATTCACCCCTCCACTTT.

The chain joins TRBV5-5 to TRBJ1-2, with D uncertain. Germline loops: CDR1 SGHKS, CDR2 YYEKEE (reference sequence). Trimming shortened V by 6 bases and J by 3 bases, and 15 bases separated the two germline ends. The CDR3 has 14 residues. Written as DNA, the CDR3 is TGTGCCAGCAACTACCTCGGAGGCCACTATGGCTACACCTTC. Its translation: CASNYLGGHYGYTF.

With respect to this clonotype: Being one base from a much bigger clone, this may be a read error. The chain has TRBV6-1 and TRBJ2-7; TRBD1 agrees at 7 bases. With V trimmed by 8 bases and J by 5 bases, 9 bases remained unmatched. This CDR3 is built from 13 residues. CDR1 and CDR2 from the germline V gene are MNHNS and SASEGT. The CDR3 DNA sequence: TGTGCCAGCGCACACAGGGGTACCCACGAGCAGTACTTC. Translating it yields CASAHRGTHEQYF.

This clonotype has a count of ten or more. The chain has TRBV10-3 and TRBJ1-2, with a weak D call TRBD1 (5 bases). The CDR3 spans 15 residues. Trimming shortened V by 3 bases and J by 3 bases, and 14 bases separated the two germline ends. Germline CDR1 and CDR2: ENHRY and SYGVKD. Here the CDR3 DNA reads TGTGCCATCAGTGATAGAAGGGCAGGGTACTATGGCTACACCTTC. Its translation: CAISDRRAGYYGYTF.

The table lists this clonotype with a few counts. The V gene is TRBV12-3 or TRBV12-4, the J gene TRBJ2-7; no clear D gene. The V and J ends lost 2 bases and 1 base respectively, with 12 bases between them. The CDR3 contains 15 residues. CDR3: CASSLNGRSSYEQYF. The CDR3 DNA reads TGTGCCAGCAGTTTAAATGGACGGAGTTCCTACGAGCAGTACTTC.

This clonotype was counted between two and nine times. This chain connects TRBV6-1 to TRBJ1-4, with 10 bases fitting TRBD1. From germline, CDR1 is MNHNS and CDR2 SASEGT. The CDR3 runs to 16 residues. V was pared by 6 bases and J by 6 bases, with 10 bases of the junction left unmatched. This CDR3 is CASSNPRTGGDEKLFF. The CDR3 DNA reads as TGTGCCAGCAGCAACCCCCGGACAGGGGGGGATGAAAAACTGTTTTTT.